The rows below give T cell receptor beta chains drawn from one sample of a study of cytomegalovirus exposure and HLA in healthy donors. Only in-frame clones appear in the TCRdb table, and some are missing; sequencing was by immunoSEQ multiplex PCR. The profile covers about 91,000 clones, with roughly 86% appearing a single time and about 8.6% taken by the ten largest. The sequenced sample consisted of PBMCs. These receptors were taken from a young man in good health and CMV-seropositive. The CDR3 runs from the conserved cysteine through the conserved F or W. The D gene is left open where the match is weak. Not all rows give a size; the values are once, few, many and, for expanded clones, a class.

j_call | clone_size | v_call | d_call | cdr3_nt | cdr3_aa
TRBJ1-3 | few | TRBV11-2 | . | TGTGCCAGCAGCTTCACAGGGGGAAACACCATATATTTT | CASSFTGGNTIYF
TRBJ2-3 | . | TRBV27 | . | TGTGCCAGCAGTTTATCAACCTACACAATGCTAGGGGACACAGATACGCAGTATTTT | CASSLSTYTMLGDTDTQYF
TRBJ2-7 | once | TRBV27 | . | TGTGCCAGCAGTCCAGGACTACGGACCTACGAGCAGTACTTC | CASSPGLRTYEQYF
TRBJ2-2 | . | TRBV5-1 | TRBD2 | TGCGCCAGCAGCTTTCAGCGGGAAGAAGGCGGGGAGCTGTTTTTT | CASSFQREEGGELFF
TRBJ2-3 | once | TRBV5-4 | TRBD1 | TGTGCCAGCAGCTTGGGGGGACAGTTGGGAGATACGCAGTATTTT | CASSLGGQLGDTQYF
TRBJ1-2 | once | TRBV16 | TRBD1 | TGTGCCAGCAGCCAGTCGACAGGGGGCGGTTATGGCTACACCTTC | CASSQSTGGGYGYTF
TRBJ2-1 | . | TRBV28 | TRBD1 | TGTGCCAGCGGAACAAGGGGGCCCTACAATGAGCAGTTCTTC | CASGTRGPYNEQFF
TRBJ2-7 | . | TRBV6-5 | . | TGTGCCAGCAACGACGAGTACTACGAGCAGTACTTC | CASNDEYYEQYF
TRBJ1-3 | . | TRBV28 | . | TGTGCCAGCAGTCCTGCAACAGCTCTCTCTGGAAACACCATATATTTT | CASSPATALSGNTIYF
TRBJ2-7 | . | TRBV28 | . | TGTGCCAGCAGTTTATCCTCCCCCTACGAGCAGTACTTC | CASSLSSPYEQYF
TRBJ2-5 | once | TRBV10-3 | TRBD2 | TGTGCCATCAGACCTAGCGGGAGAGGCCAAGAGACCCAGTACTTC | CAIRPSGRGQETQYF
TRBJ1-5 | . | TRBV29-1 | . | TGCAGCGTTGCCCAGGGGATGGAACAGCCCCAGCATTTT | CSVAQGMEQPQHF
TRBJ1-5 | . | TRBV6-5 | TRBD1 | TGTGCCAGCAGAAGACAGGGGAATCAGCCCCAGCATTTT | CASRRQGNQPQHF
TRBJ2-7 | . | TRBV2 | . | TGTGCCATCGAATCAGGGTCACCCTACTACGAGCAGTACTTC | CAIESGSPYYEQYF
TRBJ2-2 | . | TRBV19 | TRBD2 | TGTGCCAGTAATGTCGGCGGACTAGTCAGTGACACCGGGGAGCTGTTTTTT | CASNVGGLVSDTGELFF
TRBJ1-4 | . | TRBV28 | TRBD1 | TGTGCCAGCAGCACGACAGGGTCAGGGGATGAAAAACTGTTTTTT | CASSTTGSGDEKLFF
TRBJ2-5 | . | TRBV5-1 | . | TGCGCCAGCAGCTTGGCCGGGTTGTCGGAGACCCAGTACTTC | CASSLAGLSETQYF
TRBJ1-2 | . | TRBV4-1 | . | TGCGCCAGCAGCCCAAACAGGGATAACTATGGCTACACCTTC | CASSPNRDNYGYTF